This T cell receptor beta chain is from a study of identical twins. Each CDR3 protein is one row after TCRdb ran MiXCR on the 5' RACE reads. The sample has under 1 million distinct CDR3 sequences; approximately 13% are singletons. This CDR3 is 17 amino acids long. CDR1 MDHEN and CDR2 SYDVKM come from the germline V gene. J was trimmed by 2 bases and V by 7 bases; bases with no gene match: 7. These data were likewise used in another study, on yellow fever vaccine responses in identical twins. That work contributes: Reports say the vaccine T cell response in twins looked partly convergent and partly personalized.

This clonotype was sampled from a woman aged 18-29 years in good health. Sequencing was done on a sample of PBMCs. The chain couples TRBV28 to TRBJ2-3; TRBD2 agrees at 15 bases. This CDR3 is CASITGTSGGTTDTQYF. In DNA, the CDR3 is TGTGCCAGCATCACCGGGACTAGCGGGGGGACCACAGATACGCAGTATTTT.